The 2 T cell receptor beta chains in this list originate from one sample, sequenced in a study of T cell clonality in common variable immunodeficiency. Profiled with immunoSEQ multiplex PCR; TCRdb holds only in-frame clones, not every one. The counts give roughly 70,000 clones, none of them seen only once; about 1.7% is held by the top ten. Material for sequencing was peripheral blood mononuclear cells. The receptors were sampled from a person aged 18-70 years in good health.

This clone was seen repeatedly, ten times or more. The CDR3 end falls 3 residues outside the read, so it is completed with the germline J gene. This rearrangement joins TRBV2 to TRBJ1-1; D might be TRBD1 (6 bases). Germline CDR1 reads SNHLY; CDR2 reads FYNNEI. CDR3 length equals 14 residues. Trimming took off 2 bases at V and 3 bases at J, with 10 bases between the two ends. This CDR3 reads CASSEQGRDTEAFF. The DNA read from the CDR3 is TGTGCCAGCAGTGAACAGGGGCGGGACACTGAA.

This clone appeared many times. The sequenced CDR3 bases are TGTGCCTGGAGCAAACAGGGCTTTAGCAATCAGCCC. This translates into CAWSKQGFSNQP. The whole CDR3 is CAWSKQGFSNQPQHF. The chain is built from TRBV30 and TRBJ1-5; D might be TRBD1 (6 bases). The read is 3 residues too short to cover the CDR3 end, so that end is filled in from the germline J gene. Trimming pared 3 bases from V and 0 bases from J, leaving 12 bases between. CDR1 is GTSNPN and CDR2 is SVGIG in the germline V gene (reference sequence). This CDR3 comprises 15 residues.